The 27 T cell receptor beta chains below all came from one sample that was sequenced in a study of PD-L1 blockade in urothelial cancer. The assay was immunoSEQ multiplex PCR, and TCRdb's table has in-frame clones only and misses some. The sample contains about 50,000 clones, roughly 80% of which appear only once. Indicated time point: peripheral blood 6 weeks after treatment start. The sequenced sample was PBMCs, obtained around atezolizumab (anti-PD-L1) treatment. The receptors derive from a man aged 65 to 85 with urothelial cancer.

The chain uses TRBV11-3 and TRBJ2-3; 8 positions match TRBD1. Germline values: CDR1 SGHNT, CDR2 YENEEA. The CDR3 covers 15 residues. The J segment lost 0 bases and the V segment lost 5 bases, leaving 4 bases of the junction unmatched. Here the CDR3 DNA reads TGTGCCAGCAGCCCCGGGACAGGTAGCACAGATACGCAGTATTTT. This gives the protein CASSPGTGSTDTQYF.

V is TRBV5-1 and J is TRBJ1-1; no firm D call. Trimming stripped 7 bases from V and 3 bases from J, with 10 bases between. This CDR3 spans 12 amino acids. Germline CDR1 reads SGHRS; CDR2 reads YFSETQ. DNA of the CDR3: TGCGCCAGCGACTTCTACGACACTGAAGCTTTCTTT. It encodes CASDFYDTEAFF.

V usage is TRBV7-8 and J usage is TRBJ2-2, with D maybe TRBD2 (6 bases). V was clipped by 5 bases and J by 1 base, with 14 bases between them. Germline-derived CDR1 and CDR2 are SGHVS and FQNEAQ. The CDR3 contains 16 residues. As DNA, the CDR3 is TGTGCCAGCAGCCTACTCGGGAGCCGGAACACCGGGGAGCTGTTTTTT. Its translation is CASSLLGSRNTGELFF.

This clone is judged medium-sized. V usage is TRBV6-1 and J usage is TRBJ2-2; possibly TRBD1 for D (5 bases). Germline V CDR1 and CDR2: MNHNS, SASEGT. The ends were cut back, 3 bases at V and 11 bases at J, with 10 bases in the middle. This CDR3 has 12 residues. CDR3 in amino acids: CASSDRVRELFF. CDR3 sequence (DNA): TGTGCCAGCAGTGACAGGGTTCGAGAGCTGTTTTTT.

This chain links TRBV28 with TRBJ2-7, with D perhaps TRBD1 (5 bases). V dropped 3 bases and J dropped 4 bases, with 16 bases sitting between them. The CDR3 has 15 residues. Germline V lookup: CDR1 MDHEN, CDR2 SYDVKM. In DNA form, the CDR3 reads TGTGCCAGCAGTTTGGGGCCAGATCGACCTTACGAGCAGTACTTC. Residues: CASSLGPDRPYEQYF. The full variable domain, in which reference TRBV28 and TRBJ2-7 provide the parts outside the CDR3, is DVKVTQSSRYLVKRTGEKVFLECVQDMDHENMFWYRQDPGLGLRLIYFSYDVKMKEKGDIPEGYSVSREKKERFSLILESASTNQTSMYLCASSLGPDRPYEQYFGPGTRLTVT.

This chain joins TRBV27 and TRBJ2-5; TRBD2 matches at 10 bases. The V and J ends lost 6 bases and 1 base, in that order; junction bases with no gene match: 5. This CDR3 spans 15 amino acids. The germline V gene has CDR1 MNHEY and CDR2 SMNVEV (reference sequence). The CDR3 here is CASSGLAAFQETQYF. The CDR3 DNA follows: TGTGCCAGCAGCGGACTAGCGGCCTTCCAAGAGACCCAGTACTTC.

V and J are TRBV28 and TRBJ1-2; D perhaps matches TRBD1 (6 bases). Germline CDR1 reads MDHEN; CDR2 reads SYDVKM. Trimming removed 2 bases at V and 5 bases at J, with 15 bases between. CDR3 length: 15 residues. The CDR3 bases are TGTGCCAGCAGTTTAGGTCTTCAGGGGCGATATGGCTACACCTTC. It yields the protein CASSLGLQGRYGYTF.

This chain joins TRBV27 and TRBJ1-4, with 9 bases aligning to TRBD1. The CDR3 covers 15 residues. V lost 2 bases to trimming and J lost 8 bases; unmatched junction nucleotides: 6. From germline, CDR1 is MNHEY and CDR2 SMNVEV (reference sequence). The CDR3 reads CASSLGDREGEKLFF. CDR3 nucleotides: TGTGCCAGCAGTTTAGGGGACAGGGAAGGCGAAAAACTGTTTTTT.

The CDR3 reads CASSEAGTGELFF. The CDR3 bases are TGTGCCAGCAGTGAAGCCGGGACCGGGGAGCTGTTTTTT. The chain has TRBV6-1 and TRBJ2-2; the D is unclear. The CDR3 consists of 13 residues. V dropped 0 bases and J dropped 5 bases, with 4 bases sitting between them. Germline V gives CDR1 MNHNS, CDR2 SASEGT.

The CDR3 is CSVEAGGTGYTF. Written as DNA, the CDR3 is TGCAGCGTTGAGGCAGGGGGCACTGGCTACACCTTC. V and J are TRBV29-1 and TRBJ1-2; TRBD1 aligns across 8 bases. Germline V gene sequence: CDR1 SQVTM, CDR2 ANQGSEA. The CDR3 length is 12 residues. V lost 3 bases and J lost 7; bases outside the gene matches: 4. The complete variable domain, with remaining parts taken from reference TRBV29-1 and TRBJ1-2, reads SAVISQKPSRDICQRGTSLTIQCQVDSQVTMMFWYRQQPGQSLTLIATANQGSEATYESGFVIDKFPISRPNLTFSTLTVSNMSPEDSSIYLCSVEAGGTGYTFGSGTRLTVV.

V gene TRBV7-6 combines with J gene TRBJ2-3; TRBD2 agrees at 11 bases. The CDR3 has 16 amino acids. The J segment lost 4 bases and the V segment lost 6 bases, leaving 9 bases of the junction unmatched. From germline, CDR1 is SGHVS and CDR2 FNYEAQ. CDR3: CASSIAGGPGADTQYF. The DNA for the CDR3 is TGTGCCAGCAGTATAGCGGGAGGGCCCGGGGCAGATACGCAGTATTTT. Based on the CDR3 plus reference TRBV7-6 and TRBJ2-3, the full variable domain is GAGVSQSPRYKVTKRGQDVALRCDPISGHVSLYWYRQALGQGPEFLTYFNYEAQQDKSGLPNDRFSAERPEGSISTLTIQRTEQRDSAMYRCASSIAGGPGADTQYFGPGTRLTVL.

This clone was found a few times. The chain has TRBV19 and TRBJ1-1; D ambiguous. Germline CDR1 and CDR2: LNHDA and SQIVND (reference sequence). The CDR3 spans 13 residues. Trimming took off 11 bases at V and 1 base at J, with 14 bases between the two ends. The CDR3 nucleotides are TGTGCCGTACGGGAGGGAACGAACACTGAAGCTTTCTTT. Protein sequence: CAVREGTNTEAFF.

The rearrangement joins TRBV2 to TRBJ2-5; D may be TRBD1 (6 bases). CDR3 length: 12 residues. The ends were cut back, 8 bases at V and 2 bases at J, with 9 bases in the middle. The V gene's germline CDR1 is SNHLY and CDR2 FYNNEI. The CDR3 DNA sequence: TGTGCCAGCGAGGGACAACAAGAGACCCAGTACTTC. Its translation: CASEGQQETQYF.

V and J are TRBV20-1 and TRBJ2-1; D is unresolved. Germline V gene sequence: CDR1 DFQATT, CDR2 SNEGSKA (reference sequence). The CDR3 covers 11 residues. V was clipped by 0 bases and J by 7 bases, with 4 bases between them. The CDR3 spells CSARELNEQFF. CDR3 coding DNA: TGCAGTGCTAGAGAACTAAATGAGCAGTTCTTC.

V gene TRBV11-1 combines with J gene TRBJ2-1; 10 bases are shared with TRBD2. The V and J ends lost 2 bases and 5 bases, in that order; junction bases with no gene match: 3. CDR1 is SGHAT and CDR2 is FQDESV in the germline V gene (reference sequence). The CDR3 has 15 amino acids. This chain's CDR3 is CASSLSLAGNNEQFF. The CDR3 bases are TGTGCCAGCAGCTTATCACTAGCGGGAAACAATGAGCAGTTCTTC.

The V call is TRBV29-1, the J call TRBJ1-2; 7 nucleotides line up with TRBD1. V shed 3 bases, J shed 5 bases, and the junction held 3 bases outside the gene matches. Germline-derived CDR1 and CDR2 are SQVTM and ANQGSEA. The CDR3 totals 12 residues. Here the CDR3 reads CSVEEGAYGYTF. For the CDR3, the DNA is TGCAGCGTTGAGGAGGGGGCGTATGGCTACACCTTC.

The chain combines TRBV6-1 with TRBJ1-5, with 8 bases that match TRBD1. Germline trimming cut 2 bases from V and 7 bases from J; bases unmatched to any gene: 10. The length of the CDR3 is 16 residues. The germline gives CDR1 MNHNS, CDR2 SASEGT. The CDR3 is CASSEFTQGARQPQHF. In DNA, the CDR3 is TGTGCCAGCAGTGAATTCACCCAGGGGGCCCGGCAGCCCCAGCATTTT.

This chain's CDR3 is CASSDPSGRSYNEQFF. CDR3 coding DNA: TGTGCCAGCAGTGATCCTAGCGGGAGGTCCTACAATGAGCAGTTCTTC. The J gene is TRBJ2-1, the V gene TRBV2; 11 bases are shared with TRBD2. J gave up 1 base and V 3 bases, and 2 bases lay outside the gene matches. CDR3 length: 16 amino acids. CDR1 and CDR2 from the germline V gene are SNHLY and FYNNEI.

The chain combines TRBV4-2 with TRBJ2-7, with 13 bases aligning to TRBD2. Germline CDR1 and CDR2: LGHNA and YNFKEQ. Germline trimming cut 6 bases from V and 6 bases from J; bases unmatched to any gene: 8. The CDR3 has 15 residues. The CDR3 DNA reads as TGTGCCAGCAGTATCAGGACTAGCGGGAGTCCCGAGCAGTACTTC. It encodes CASSIRTSGSPEQYF.

The V and J genes are TRBV4-2 and TRBJ2-5; no firm D call. Per germline, CDR1 LGHNA and CDR2 YNFKEQ. This CDR3 spans 15 amino acids. V lost 10 bases to trimming and J lost 4 bases, with 22 bases between them. CDR3 protein: CATSTTLNSGETQYF. The CDR3 nucleotides read TGTGCCACCTCTACGACGCTTAACTCGGGAGAGACCCAGTACTTC.

The V gene is TRBV10-3, the J gene TRBJ2-2; D not resolved. Germline values: CDR1 ENHRY, CDR2 SYGVKD. This CDR3 has 13 residues. The germline V and J ends were trimmed by 6 bases and 2 bases, with 7 bases remaining between them. CDR3 bases: TGTGCCATCAGCTCAGTTAACACCGGGGAGCTGTTTTTT. It specifies CAISSVNTGELFF.

The chain couples TRBV7-2 to TRBJ2-1, with TRBD2 as a possible D gene (6 bases). CDR3 length: 14 amino acids. V was cut by 5 bases and J by 6 bases, with 14 bases left in between. Per the germline V gene, CDR1 is SGHTA and CDR2 is FQGNSA. The CDR3 loop is CASSPGRISNEQFF. The DNA for the CDR3 is TGTGCCAGCAGCCCGGGGAGGATCTCCAATGAGCAGTTCTTC.

In this sample, this clone turned up a few times. This sequence joins TRBV6-6 and TRBJ2-4; TRBD1 matches at 7 bases. The CDR3 runs 16 residues. The V and J ends lost 4 bases and 0 bases, in that order; junction bases with no gene match: 6. The germline V gene encodes CDR1 MNHNY and CDR2 SVGAGI (reference sequence). This CDR3 is CASSSGTELAKNIQYF. As DNA, the CDR3 is TGTGCCAGCAGTTCCGGGACAGAGCTAGCCAAAAACATTCAGTACTTC.

This chain connects TRBV30 to TRBJ2-3; D is ambiguous. V lost 3 bases and J 1 base, leaving 17 bases between the germline ends. CDR1 and CDR2 (germline): GTSNPN, SVGIG (reference sequence). CDR3 size: 16 residues. The CDR3 DNA reads as TGTGCCTGGAGCCCCTCTTGGAGTCAAGGCACAGATACGCAGTATTTT. This sequence encodes CAWSPSWSQGTDTQYF.

CDR3 nucleotide sequence: TGTGCCAGCAGTGAGAGTAGTAGGGCGGGGACCGGGGAGCTGTTTTTT. Its protein product is CASSESSRAGTGELFF. The rearrangement links TRBV2 to TRBJ2-2; tentative D call: TRBD2 (6 bases). Germline V CDR1 and CDR2: SNHLY, FYNNEI. CDR3 size: 16 residues. Trimming took off 3 bases at V and 5 bases at J, with 16 bases between the two ends.

The rearrangement links TRBV29-1 to TRBJ2-7, with a tentative D call TRBD1 (5 bases). CDR1 is SQVTM, CDR2 ANQGSEA, per germline. CDR3 size: 14 residues. Trimming took off 6 bases at V and 2 bases at J, with 17 bases between the two ends. The CDR3 loop reads CSVRTPQVTYEQYF. CDR3 DNA sequence: TGCAGCGTCCGCACCCCACAGGTAACCTACGAGCAGTACTTC.

This chain joins TRBV9 and TRBJ2-1; 7 bases are shared with TRBD2. The CDR3 covers 17 residues. V dropped 0 bases and J dropped 4; count of bases not matched to a gene: 10. Germline V CDR1 and CDR2: SGDLS, YYNGEE. This CDR3 is CASSVEWGGTVYNEQFF. CDR3 in DNA: TGTGCCAGCAGCGTAGAGTGGGGGGGGACTGTGTACAATGAGCAGTTCTTC.